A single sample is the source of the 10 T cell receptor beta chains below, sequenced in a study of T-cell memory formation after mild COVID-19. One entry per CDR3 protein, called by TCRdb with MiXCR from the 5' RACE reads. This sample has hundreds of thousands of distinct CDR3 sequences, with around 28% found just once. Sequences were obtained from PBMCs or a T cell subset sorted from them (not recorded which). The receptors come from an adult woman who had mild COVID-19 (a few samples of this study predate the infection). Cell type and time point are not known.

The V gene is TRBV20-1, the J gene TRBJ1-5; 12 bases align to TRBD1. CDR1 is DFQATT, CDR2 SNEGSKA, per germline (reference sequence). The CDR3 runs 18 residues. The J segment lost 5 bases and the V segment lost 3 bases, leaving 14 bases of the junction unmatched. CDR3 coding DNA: TGCAGTGCTAGTGCCGGGACAGGGGGCGCCGTGGTTGATCAGCCCCAGCATTTT. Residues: CSASAGTGGAVVDQPQHF.

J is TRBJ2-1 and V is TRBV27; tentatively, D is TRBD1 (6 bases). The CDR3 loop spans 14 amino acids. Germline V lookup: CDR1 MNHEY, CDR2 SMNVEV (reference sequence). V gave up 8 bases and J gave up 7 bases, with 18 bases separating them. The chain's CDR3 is CASSGDVSWNEQFF. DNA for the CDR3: TGTGCCAGCTCAGGGGACGTAAGTTGGAATGAGCAGTTCTTC.

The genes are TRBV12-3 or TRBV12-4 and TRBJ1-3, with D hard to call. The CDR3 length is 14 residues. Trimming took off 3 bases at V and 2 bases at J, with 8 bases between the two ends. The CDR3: CASSFGSAGNTIYF. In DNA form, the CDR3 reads TGTGCCAGCAGTTTTGGTTCGGCTGGAAACACCATATATTTT.

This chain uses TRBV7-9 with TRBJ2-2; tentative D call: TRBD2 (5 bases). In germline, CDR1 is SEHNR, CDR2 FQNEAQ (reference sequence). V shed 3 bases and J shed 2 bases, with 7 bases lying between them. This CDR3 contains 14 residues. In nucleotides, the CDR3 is TGTGCCAGCAGCTTCTCTAGCAACACCGGGGAGCTGTTTTTT. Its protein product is CASSFSSNTGELFF.

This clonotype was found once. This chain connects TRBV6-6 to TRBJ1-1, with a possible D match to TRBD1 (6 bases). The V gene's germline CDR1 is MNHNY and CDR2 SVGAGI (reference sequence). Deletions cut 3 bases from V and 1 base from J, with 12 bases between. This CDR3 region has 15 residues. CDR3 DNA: TGTGCCAGCAGTTATCCGGGGGACACGAACACTGAAGCTTTCTTT. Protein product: CASSYPGDTNTEAFF.

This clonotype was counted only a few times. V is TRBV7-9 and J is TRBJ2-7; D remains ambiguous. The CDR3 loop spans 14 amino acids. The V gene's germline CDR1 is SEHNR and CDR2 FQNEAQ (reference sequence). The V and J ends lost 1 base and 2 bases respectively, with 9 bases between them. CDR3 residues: CASSLEDDPYEQYF. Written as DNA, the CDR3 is TGTGCCAGCAGCTTAGAAGACGACCCCTACGAGCAGTACTTC.

The CDR3 DNA is TGTGCCACCTCCCGGTACGGAGGGACAGATACGCAGTATTTT. Encoded protein: CATSRYGGTDTQYF. The chain employs TRBV24-1 and TRBJ2-3, with D perhaps matching TRBD2 (6 bases). The germline V gene has CDR1 KGHDR and CDR2 SFDVKD. CDR3 length: 14 amino acids. V lost 9 bases to trimming and J lost 3 bases, with 15 bases between them.

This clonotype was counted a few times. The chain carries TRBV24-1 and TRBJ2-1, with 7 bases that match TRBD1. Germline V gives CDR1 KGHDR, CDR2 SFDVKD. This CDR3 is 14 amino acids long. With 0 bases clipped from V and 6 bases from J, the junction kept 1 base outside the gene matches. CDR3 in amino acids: CATSDLPGGNEQFF. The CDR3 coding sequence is TGTGCCACCAGTGATTTGCCAGGGGGCAATGAGCAGTTCTTC.

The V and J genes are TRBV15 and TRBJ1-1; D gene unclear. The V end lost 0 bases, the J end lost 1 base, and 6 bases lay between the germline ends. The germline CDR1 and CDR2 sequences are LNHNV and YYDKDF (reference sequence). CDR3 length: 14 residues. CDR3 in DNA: TGTGCCACCAGCAGAGAGTTACAGAACACTGAAGCTTTCTTT. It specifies CATSRELQNTEAFF.

CDR3 sequence reads: CASSSRGGGGSPLHF. The CDR3 DNA reads TGTGCCAGCAGCTCCCGGGGAGGGGGCGGTTCACCCCTCCACTTT. This sequence joins TRBV11-2 and TRBJ1-6; TRBD1 agrees at 7 bases. In germline, CDR1 is SGHAT, CDR2 FQNNGV. CDR3 size: 15 residues. With 4 bases clipped from V and 9 bases from J, the junction kept 9 bases outside the gene matches.